This T cell receptor beta chain was obtained from a study of sequential checkpoint blockade in melanoma. Study overall: Randomization was 1:1 between first-line nivolumab→ipilimumab and ipilimumab→nivolumab.

CDR3 length: 16 amino acids. V was shortened by 1 base and J by 3 bases, with 16 bases between the two germline ends. Germline V gene sequence: CDR1 SGDLS, CDR2 YYNGEE. Profiled with immunoSEQ multiplex PCR; TCRdb holds only in-frame clones, not every one. Of 13,000 or so clones in the sample, around 65% were seen once. This clone has just one count. As for treatment: randomized to nivolumab then ipilimumab (arm A) or the reverse (arm B). Sorted cells were live CD3+CD8+, lacking CD19 and CD56, from PBMCs. The TCR was taken from a human donor with melanoma. The material sequenced was CD8+ T cells sorted from blood (inferred from file names), taken from a patient given nivolumab and ipilimumab in sequence. The chain has TRBV9 and TRBJ1-2; D might be TRBD1 (5 bases). CDR3 sequence (DNA): TGTGCCAGCAGCGTATCCCGAAATATAGGGGACTATGGCTACACCTTC. The encoded protein is CASSVSRNIGDYGYTF.